This TCR beta chain derives from a study of Ad26.COV2.S vaccination and SARS-CoV-2 variants. The assay was immunoSEQ multiplex PCR, and TCRdb's table has in-frame clones only and misses some. The sample has about 94,000 clones; roughly 84% are singletons. CDR1 LNHNV and CDR2 YYDKDF come from the germline V gene (reference sequence). V was pared by 6 bases and J by 6 bases, with 15 bases between. The CDR3 runs to 14 residues. General study results and limits: Overall T cell responses may have been underestimated by the analyses of TCR breadth and depth.

On this clone: Its antigen is currently unknown.

V gene TRBV15 combines with J gene TRBJ1-5; the D gene is possibly TRBD1 (6 bases). This material consisted of peripheral blood, taken after recovery from COVID-19. The source of this sequence is a human donor who had recovered from COVID-19. CDR3 residues: CATSLGGLGQPQHF. CDR3 nucleotides: TGTGCCACCAGTCTGGGGGGCTTGGGTCAGCCCCAGCATTTT.